The clone carrying this T cell receptor (beta chain) appeared once. The sample belongs to a study of T cells in Graves' hyperthyroidism and ophthalmopathy. TCR beta CDR3 regions were amplified from RNA transcripts. During a first-round RT-PCR of the TCR CDR3, the HTBI primer set was used. TCRdb ran MiXCR on the multiplex PCR reads and lists one entry per CDR3 protein. The sample carries around 450,000 distinct CDR3 sequences, approximately 14% recorded once. The CDR3 is 16 residues long. V was clipped by 3 bases and J by 0 bases; unmatched bases: 7. Per the germline V gene, CDR1 is SGHDT and CDR2 is YYEEEE.

The receptor was derived from a woman aged 18-29 years with Graves' hyperthyroidism. Sequenced: blood. This chain links TRBV5-6 with TRBJ1-2, with 8 bases fitting TRBD1. The CDR3 DNA sequence: TGTGCCAGCAGCTCCGGGACAGGCACTTCTAACTATGGCTACACCTTC. It encodes CASSSGTGTSNYGYTF.